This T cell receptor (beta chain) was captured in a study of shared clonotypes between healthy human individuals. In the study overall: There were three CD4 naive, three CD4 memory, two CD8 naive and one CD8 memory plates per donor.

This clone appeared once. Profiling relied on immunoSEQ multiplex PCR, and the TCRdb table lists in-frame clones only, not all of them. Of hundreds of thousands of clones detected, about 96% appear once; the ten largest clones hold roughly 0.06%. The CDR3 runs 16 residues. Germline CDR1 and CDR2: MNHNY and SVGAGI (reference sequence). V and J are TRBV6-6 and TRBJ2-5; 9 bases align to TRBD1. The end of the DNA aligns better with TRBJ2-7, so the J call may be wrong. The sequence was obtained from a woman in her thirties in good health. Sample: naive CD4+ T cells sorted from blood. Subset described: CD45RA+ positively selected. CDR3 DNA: TGTGCCAGCAGTGGTCGGACAGGGGCCATGAATTACGAGCAGTACTTC. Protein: CASSGRTGAMNYEQYF.